This is a list of T cell receptor beta chains from one sample in a study of persistence of HIV-infected CD4 T cells. Their recognized antigens are unknown. Data came from immunoSEQ multiplex PCR; TCRdb stores just in-frame clones and leaves some out. The sample consists of about 40,000 clones, roughly 74% of them appearing once. The sample was CD4+ T cells sorted from PBMCs after roughly 20-hour stimulation, taken from a patient who received antiretroviral therapy. The receptors were sampled from an adult man with HIV who was CMV-seropositive. The CDR3 runs from the conserved cysteine through the conserved F or W. D genes are given only for firm matches. Part of the rows lack a size; the others show once, few, many or a class for expanded clones.

clone size | J gene | D gene | V gene | CDR3 DNA | CDR3 protein
NA | TRBJ1-3 | NA | TRBV6-2/TRBV6-3 | TGTGCCAGCAGTTACGGTACCCTGCCCGGAAACACCATATATTTT | CASSYGTLPGNTIYF
once | TRBJ2-2 | TRBD2 | TRBV7-8 | TGTGCCAGCAGACGAACTAGCGGGAGAGCCGGGGAGCTGTTTTTT | CASRRTSGRAGELFF
NA | TRBJ1-6 | NA | TRBV7-2 | TGTGCCAGCAGCTTGCAGGGACGGAATTCACCCCTCCACTTT | CASSLQGRNSPLHF
NA | TRBJ1-5 | NA | TRBV10-3 | TGTGCCATCAGGGAGGGCTTGGAGGGCAATCAGCCCCAGCATTTT | CAIREGLEGNQPQHF
few | TRBJ1-5 | NA | TRBV18 | TGTGCCAGCTCACCCAGGGTTGTCGGGAGCAATCAGCCCCAGCATTTT | CASSPRVVGSNQPQHF
NA | TRBJ2-5 | NA | TRBV4-2 | TGTGCCAGCAGCCAAGAAGGAAGGGGACAAGAGACCCAGTACTTC | CASSQEGRGQETQYF
NA | TRBJ2-2 | NA | TRBV4-1 | TGCGCCAGCAGCTCACCGGGCGGTGGACCCCGGGGCACCGGGGAGCTGTTTTTT | CASSSPGGGPRGTGELFF
once | TRBJ2-7 | NA | TRBV5-1 | TGCGCCAGCAGCTTGGCCGTTCCCCTGGAGCAGTACTTC | CASSLAVPLEQYF
NA | TRBJ2-2 | NA | TRBV9 | TGTGCCAGCAGCGCTCGGACGAACACCGGGGAGCTGTTTTTT | CASSARTNTGELFF
few | TRBJ2-1 | NA | TRBV20-1 | TGCAGTGCAAGTGGCGTAGCAGTCAATGAGCAGTTCTTC | CSASGVAVNEQFF
NA | TRBJ1-4 | TRBD1 | TRBV6-6 | TGTGCCAGCAGTTACTCTTTAGGACAGGGAGGCTTTTTT | CASSYSLGQGGFF
NA | TRBJ2-7 | TRBD1 | TRBV10-3 | TGTGCCATCAGTGACAGGGGGCTTGAAGAGCAGTACTTC | CAISDRGLEEQYF
NA | TRBJ1-4 | TRBD1 | TRBV7-8 | TGTGCCAGCAGCTTAAGTGGTGGAGGGGGCAGCGAAAAACTGTTTTTT | CASSLSGGGGSEKLFF
NA | TRBJ2-6 | NA | TRBV19 | TGTGCCAGTAGTGGGGGGGCCACCTCTGGGGCCAACGTCCTGACTTTC | CASSGGATSGANVLTF
NA | TRBJ2-1 | NA | TRBV7-2 | TGTGCCAGCAGCTCAAGACGGAGCTCCTACAATGAGCAGTTCTTC | CASSSRRSSYNEQFF
NA | TRBJ2-7 | TRBD1 | TRBV5-1 | TGCGCCAGCAGCTTGCCCGGGACAGGGGTCTACGAGCAGTACTTC | CASSLPGTGVYEQYF
NA | TRBJ2-5 | NA | TRBV4-1 | TGCGCCAGCAGCCAAGAACGAGGGGCTAGGTCAGGAGAGACCCAGTACTTC | CASSQERGARSGETQYF
NA | TRBJ2-7 | NA | TRBV19 | TGTGCCAGTAGTATCGGGACGACGGACGGGCAGTACTTC | CASSIGTTDGQYF
NA | TRBJ1-2 | TRBD1 | TRBV29-1 | TGCAGCGCCGCCAAACTACAGGGGGCAAGTGGCTACACCTTC | CSAAKLQGASGYTF
NA | TRBJ2-7 | NA | TRBV10-3 | TGTGCCATCAGTGTGATAGACGGAGGTGTGACCTACGAGCAGTACTTC | CAISVIDGGVTYEQYF
NA | TRBJ2-7 | NA | TRBV5-1 | TGCGCCAGCAGCTTAAGCAGGGAGCACTCCTACGAGCAGTACTTC | CASSLSREHSYEQYF
NA | TRBJ2-1 | NA | TRBV29-1 | TGCAGCGTTCGTTCATTGACTAGTGGATTCTTC | CSVRSLTSGFF